This is a list of T cell receptor beta chains from one sample in a study of T cell repertoires in cytomegalovirus infection. TCRdb independently ran MiXCR on the reads; one entry per CDR3 protein. The sample holds around 900,000 distinct CDR3 sequences, roughly 30% seen once. Which antigens these TCRs recognize remains unknown. Sequenced material: cultured CD8+ T cells from PBMCs, taken from culture after CMV antigen stimulation. These receptors all come from a human donor in good health (CMV status not recorded). Some clones in this sample may be carry-over from other donors' samples. The CDR3 runs from the conserved cysteine through the conserved F or W. The D gene is left open where the match is weak. Size tells how often a clone was seen (once, few, many) or the class of an expanded clone, and some rows leave it out.

J | size | D | V | DNA | CDR3
TRBJ1-4 | NA | NA | TRBV12-3/TRBV12-4 | TGTGCCAGCAGTTCTGTCAGAGGTGAAAAACTGTTTTTT | CASSSVRGEKLFF
TRBJ1-2 | few | NA | TRBV18 | TGTGCCAGCTCACCACCGGCAAGACTGGGCTACACCTTC | CASSPPARLGYTF
TRBJ1-2 | NA | NA | TRBV19 | TGTGCCAGTAGTATTGGCGGCGCGGAGGGCTACACCTTC | CASSIGGAEGYTF
TRBJ1-2 | NA | TRBD1 | TRBV7-8 | TGTGCCAGCAGCCTCAGGGGGCACTATGGCTACACCTTC | CASSLRGHYGYTF
TRBJ2-3 | few | TRBD2 | TRBV4-2 | TGTGCCAGCAGCCAAGAGGGCCTAGCGGGGGGCAGCACAGATACGCAGTATTTT | CASSQEGLAGGSTDTQYF
TRBJ2-7 | NA | NA | TRBV4-1 | TGCGCCAGCAGCCAATTTGTAGCTGCCTACGAGCAGTACTTC | CASSQFVAAYEQYF
TRBJ1-2 | NA | NA | TRBV6-5 | TGTGCCAGCAGTGACGGGCGCTATGGCTACACCTTC | CASSDGRYGYTF
TRBJ1-5 | NA | TRBD1 | TRBV23-1 | TGCGCCAGCAGAGGACAGGGAGTACAGCCCCAGCATTTT | CASRGQGVQPQHF
TRBJ2-1 | NA | NA | TRBV2 | TGTGCCACCCCCGGGAGGGGGCGATACAATGAGCAGTTCTTC | CATPGRGRYNEQFF
TRBJ1-5 | few | NA | TRBV15 | TGTGCCACCAGCAGAGAGGGAACCCAGCATTTT | CATSREGTQHF
TRBJ1-1 | NA | NA | TRBV4-1 | TGCGCCAGCAGCCGATGGGGCAGGGGGAACACTGAAGCTTTCTTT | CASSRWGRGNTEAFF
TRBJ2-1 | few | NA | TRBV12-5 | TGTGCTAGTGGTCCAGAACCCTGGGGCGGCCACAATGAGCAGTTCTTC | CASGPEPWGGHNEQFF
TRBJ2-5 | NA | TRBD2 | TRBV12-3/TRBV12-4 | TGTGCCAGCAGGGGACTAGCGGGTGAGACCCAGTACTTC | CASRGLAGETQYF
TRBJ1-1 | NA | NA | TRBV7-6 | TGTGCCAGCAGCCCCTCCTCCGGTCCAAACAATTTAAAGAACACTGAAGCTTTCTTT | CASSPSSGPNNLKNTEAFF
TRBJ2-1 | NA | NA | TRBV11-3 | TGTGCCAGCAGCTTAGATACAGGGTGGGATGAGCAGTTCTTC | CASSLDTGWDEQFF
TRBJ1-2 | NA | NA | TRBV5-1 | TGCGCCAGCAGAGGGGGACGGTCTAACTATGGCTACACCTTC | CASRGGRSNYGYTF
TRBJ2-3 | NA | NA | TRBV15 | TGTGCCACCAGCAGAGAGTTATTAGGGGACACCCAGGGCACAGATACGCAGTATTTT | CATSRELLGDTQGTDTQYF
TRBJ1-4 | few | NA | TRBV7-6 | TGTGCCAGCAGCTTATCCGGGGGCAGCGAAAAACTGTTTTTT | CASSLSGGSEKLFF
TRBJ2-7 | few | NA | TRBV25-1 | TGTGCCAGCAGTGATTATCAGGGAATATACGAGCAGTACTTC | CASSDYQGIYEQYF
TRBJ1-1 | NA | NA | TRBV6-5 | TGTGCCAGCAGTTACTCGGAATACACTGAAGCTTTCTTT | CASSYSEYTEAFF
TRBJ1-4 | few | TRBD1 | TRBV7-9 | TGTGCCAGCAGCTTAGCGCCGGACAGGGGGGACGAAAAACTGTTTTTT | CASSLAPDRGDEKLFF
TRBJ2-7 | many | NA | TRBV11-1 | TGTGCCAGCACCCGATCAGCTTCCTACGAGCAGTACTTC | CASTRSASYEQYF
TRBJ1-1 | many | TRBD1 | TRBV7-2 | TGTGCCAGCAGCGGGGGACAGGTTGAAGCTTTCTTT | CASSGGQVEAFF
TRBJ2-1 | NA | TRBD1 | TRBV12-3/TRBV12-4 | TGTGCCAGCAGTTTAGGACAGGGGGGGTGGAATGAGCAGTTCTTC | CASSLGQGGWNEQFF
TRBJ2-1 | NA | TRBD2 | TRBV14 | TGTGCCAGCAGCCCGCTAGCGGGGAACCCCTACAATGAGCAGTTCTTC | CASSPLAGNPYNEQFF
TRBJ2-1 | NA | NA | TRBV19 | TGTGCCAGTAGTATAGAATGGCAGGGTTCCAATGAGCAGTTCTTC | CASSIEWQGSNEQFF
TRBJ1-6 | NA | NA | TRBV7-3 | TGTGCCAGCAGCGTAACAGCTGATTCACCCCTCCACTTT | CASSVTADSPLHF
TRBJ1-1 | few | NA | TRBV11-2 | TGTGCCAGCAGCTTATGGTCCCGTGCGGGGGTGAACACTGAAGCTTTCTTT | CASSLWSRAGVNTEAFF
TRBJ2-3 | NA | NA | TRBV15 | TGTGCCACCAGCAGAGCCTGGACAGATACGCAGTATTTT | CATSRAWTDTQYF
TRBJ2-7 | NA | TRBD1 | TRBV6-1 | TGTGCCAGCATTTTCCGGCCCGGACAGGGCAGCGAGCAGTACTTC | CASIFRPGQGSEQYF
TRBJ2-2 | few | NA | TRBV28 | TGTGCCAGCAGTTTGATGGACCCCACCGGGGAGCTGTTTTTT | CASSLMDPTGELFF
TRBJ1-4 | once | NA | TRBV14 | TGTGCCAGCAGCCCCAGAGGGGCGGGTGAAAAACTGTTTTTT | CASSPRGAGEKLFF
TRBJ2-1 | few | NA | TRBV6-1 | TGTGCCAGCAGTGAAGACCCCCTTTACCCTAATTACAATGAGCAGTTCTTC | CASSEDPLYPNYNEQFF
TRBJ2-5 | NA | NA | TRBV28 | TGTGCCAGCACCCCCGGGGCAACAGAGACCCAGTACTTC | CASTPGATETQYF
TRBJ2-3 | many | NA | TRBV11-1 | TGTGCCAGCAGCTTGGAGGGATCATCCACAGATACGCAGTATTTT | CASSLEGSSTDTQYF
TRBJ2-3 | NA | NA | TRBV24-1 | TGTGCCACCTCGGAGCCACTCACAGATACGCAGTATTTT | CATSEPLTDTQYF
TRBJ1-6 | few | NA | TRBV19 | TGTGCCAGTAGTATAAACAGAAATTCACCCCTCCACTTT | CASSINRNSPLHF
TRBJ2-1 | few | NA | TRBV7-6 | TGTGCCCCCTTTGCTTACCCGGACAATGAGCAGTTCTTC | CAPFAYPDNEQFF
TRBJ1-2 | NA | NA | TRBV6-5 | TGTGCCAGCAGTCTCCACGGGGCCCGGATTCCTAACTATGGCTACACCTTC | CASSLHGARIPNYGYTF
TRBJ2-1 | NA | TRBD1 | TRBV4-2 | TGTGCCAGCAGCCAAGCGACAGGGAGACAACTTCCGAATGAGCAGTTCTTC | CASSQATGRQLPNEQFF
TRBJ1-1 | NA | NA | TRBV12-3/TRBV12-4 | TGTGCCAGCAGTTGGGAGGGACCTGAAGCTTTCTTT | CASSWEGPEAFF
TRBJ2-1 | few | TRBD2 | TRBV4-1 | TGCGCCAGCAGCCCCAGAAGAGCGGGGGGGCCCGATGAGCAGTTCTTC | CASSPRRAGGPDEQFF
TRBJ1-1 | NA | NA | TRBV5-6 | TGTGCCAGCACCTTGGGGGGGCGAAAAGATTGGGCTTTCTTT | CASTLGGRKDWAFF
TRBJ2-1 | once | TRBD1 | TRBV13 | TGTGCCAGCAGCCAGTCGACAGGGGTCTACAATGAGCAGTTCTTC | CASSQSTGVYNEQFF
TRBJ1-1 | many | TRBD1 | TRBV7-2 | TGTGCCAGCAGCCCAGGGACAGGGGCCACTGAAGCTTTCTTT | CASSPGTGATEAFF